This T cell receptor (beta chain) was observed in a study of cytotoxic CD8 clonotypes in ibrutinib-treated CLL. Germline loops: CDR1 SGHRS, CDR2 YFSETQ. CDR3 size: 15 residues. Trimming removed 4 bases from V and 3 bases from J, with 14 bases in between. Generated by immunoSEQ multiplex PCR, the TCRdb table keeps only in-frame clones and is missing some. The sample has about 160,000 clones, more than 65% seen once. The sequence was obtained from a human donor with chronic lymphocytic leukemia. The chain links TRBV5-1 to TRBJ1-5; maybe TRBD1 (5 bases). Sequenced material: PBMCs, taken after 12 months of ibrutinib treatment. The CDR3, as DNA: TGCGCCAGCAGCGTGGACACCTCCACCAATCAGCCCCAGCATTTT. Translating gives CASSVDTSTNQPQHF.